This T cell receptor beta chain derives from a study of shared clonotypes between healthy human individuals. The CDR3 loop spans 14 amino acids. V lost 3 bases, J lost 4 bases, and 2 bases stayed unmatched. The V gene's germline CDR1 is SEHNR and CDR2 FQNEAQ (reference sequence). The method was immunoSEQ multiplex PCR; TCRdb's version includes in-frame clones alone and lacks a portion of them. The sample holds about 2.4 million clones; around nine tenths are singletons and the top ten take 0.11% to 0.15%. Material for sequencing was naive CD4+ T cells sorted from blood. Indicated subset: CD45RA+ positively selected. This receptor was obtained from a man between 18 and 35 years old in good health. The chain employs TRBV7-9 and TRBJ2-2; TRBD2 aligns across 7 bases. The CDR3 spells CASSFTGGTGELFF. For the CDR3, the DNA is TGTGCCAGCAGCTTTACGGGGGGCACCGGGGAGCTGTTTTTT.